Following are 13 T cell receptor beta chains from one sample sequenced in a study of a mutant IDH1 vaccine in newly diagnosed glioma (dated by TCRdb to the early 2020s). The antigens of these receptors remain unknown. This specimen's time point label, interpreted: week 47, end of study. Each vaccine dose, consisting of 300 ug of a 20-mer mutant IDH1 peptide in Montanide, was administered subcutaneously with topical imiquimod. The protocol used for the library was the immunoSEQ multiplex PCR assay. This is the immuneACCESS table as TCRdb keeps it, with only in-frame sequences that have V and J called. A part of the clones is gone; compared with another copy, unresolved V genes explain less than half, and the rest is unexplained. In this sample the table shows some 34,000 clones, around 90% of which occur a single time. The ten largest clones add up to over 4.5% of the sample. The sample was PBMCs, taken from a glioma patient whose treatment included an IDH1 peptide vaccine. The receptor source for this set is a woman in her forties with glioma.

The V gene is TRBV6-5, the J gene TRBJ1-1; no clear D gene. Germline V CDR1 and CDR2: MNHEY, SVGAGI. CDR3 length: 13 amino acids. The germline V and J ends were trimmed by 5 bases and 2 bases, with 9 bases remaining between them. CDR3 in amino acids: CASSLVENTEAFF. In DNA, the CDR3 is TGTGCCAGCAGTCTAGTAGAAAACACTGAAGCTTTCTTT.

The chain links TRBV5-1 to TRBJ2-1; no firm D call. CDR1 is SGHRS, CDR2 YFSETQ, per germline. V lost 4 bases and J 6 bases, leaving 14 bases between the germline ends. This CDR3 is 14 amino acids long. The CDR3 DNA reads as TGCGCCAGCAGCCGCGTTAACACACCCAATGAGCAGTTCTTC. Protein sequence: CASSRVNTPNEQFF.

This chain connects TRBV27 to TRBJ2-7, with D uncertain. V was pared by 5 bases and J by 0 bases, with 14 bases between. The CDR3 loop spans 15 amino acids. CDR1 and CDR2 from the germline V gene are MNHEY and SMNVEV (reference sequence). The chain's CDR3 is CASSKEHMTSYEQYF. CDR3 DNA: TGTGCCAGCAGTAAAGAGCACATGACCTCCTACGAGCAGTACTTC.

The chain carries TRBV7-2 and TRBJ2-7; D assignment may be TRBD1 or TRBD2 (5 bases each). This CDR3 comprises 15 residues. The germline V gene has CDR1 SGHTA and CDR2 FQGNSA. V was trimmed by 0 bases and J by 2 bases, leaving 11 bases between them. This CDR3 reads CASSLAGDPAYEQYF. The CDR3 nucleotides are TGTGCCAGCAGCTTAGCGGGGGACCCAGCCTACGAGCAGTACTTC.

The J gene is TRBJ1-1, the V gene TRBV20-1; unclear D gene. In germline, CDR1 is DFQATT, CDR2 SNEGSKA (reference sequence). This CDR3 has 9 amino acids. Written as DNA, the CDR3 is TGCAGCGACCGTGGAAAAGCTTTCTTT. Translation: CSDRGKAFF.

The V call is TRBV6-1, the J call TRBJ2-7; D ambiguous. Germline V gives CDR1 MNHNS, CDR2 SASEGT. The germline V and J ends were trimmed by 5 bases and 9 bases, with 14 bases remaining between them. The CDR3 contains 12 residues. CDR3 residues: CASSSYPFWQYF. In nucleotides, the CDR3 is TGTGCCAGCAGTTCCTACCCATTCTGGCAGTACTTC.

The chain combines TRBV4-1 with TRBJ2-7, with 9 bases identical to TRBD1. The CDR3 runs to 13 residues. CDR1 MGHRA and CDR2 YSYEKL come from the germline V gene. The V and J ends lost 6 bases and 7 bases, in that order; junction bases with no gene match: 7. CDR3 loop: CASRGGQGREQYF. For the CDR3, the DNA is TGCGCCAGCAGGGGGGGACAGGGTCGTGAGCAGTACTTC.

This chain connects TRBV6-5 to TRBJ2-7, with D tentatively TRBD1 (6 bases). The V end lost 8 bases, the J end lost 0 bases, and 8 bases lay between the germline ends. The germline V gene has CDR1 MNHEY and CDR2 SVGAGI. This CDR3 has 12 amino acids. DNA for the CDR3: TGTGCCAGCGGACAGAGCTCCTACGAGCAGTACTTC. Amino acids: CASGQSSYEQYF.

CDR3 bases: TGCGCCAGCAGCCAAGTAGGGCGGGGCTACGAGCAGTACTTC. As protein: CASSQVGRGYEQYF. The chain recombines TRBV4-1 with TRBJ2-7, with a possible D match to TRBD2 (6 bases). Trimming removed 1 base from V and 3 bases from J, with 10 bases in between. The CDR3 covers 14 residues. From germline, CDR1 is MGHRA and CDR2 YSYEKL.

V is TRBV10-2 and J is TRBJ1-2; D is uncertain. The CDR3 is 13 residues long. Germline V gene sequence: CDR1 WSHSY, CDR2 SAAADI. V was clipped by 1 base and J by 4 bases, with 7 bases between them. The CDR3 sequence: CASSEFRSYGYTF. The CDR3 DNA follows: TGCGCCAGCAGTGAGTTCAGAAGCTATGGCTACACCTTC.

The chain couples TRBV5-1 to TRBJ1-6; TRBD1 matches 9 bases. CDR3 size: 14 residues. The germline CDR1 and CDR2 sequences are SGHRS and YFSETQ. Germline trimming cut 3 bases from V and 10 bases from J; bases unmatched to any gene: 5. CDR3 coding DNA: TGCGCCAGCAGCTCCGGGACAGGGTACTCACCCCTCCACTTT. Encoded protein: CASSSGTGYSPLHF.

The CDR3 region has the DNA TGTGCCAGCAGCCAAGATTTCGGCAGTACCTTGCTCAGTGGGGCCAACGTCCTGACTTTC. It encodes CASSQDFGSTLLSGANVLTF. This chain joins TRBV14 and TRBJ2-6; D unclear. Germline V CDR1 and CDR2: SGHDN, FVKESK. V shed 0 bases and J shed 3 bases, with 21 bases lying between them. This CDR3 has 20 amino acids. The variable domain in full, completed from reference TRBV14 and TRBJ2-6, reads EAGVTQFPSHSVIEKGQTVTLRCDPISGHDNLYWYRRVMGKEIKFLLHFVKESKQDESGMPNNRFLAERTGGTYSTLKVQPAELEDSGVYFCASSQDFGSTLLSGANVLTFGAGSRLTVL.

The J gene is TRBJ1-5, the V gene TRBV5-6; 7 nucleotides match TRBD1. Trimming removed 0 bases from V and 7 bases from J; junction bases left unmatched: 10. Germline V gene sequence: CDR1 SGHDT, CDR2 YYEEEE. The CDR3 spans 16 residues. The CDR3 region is CASSLAGGQLGQPQHF. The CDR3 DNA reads TGTGCCAGCAGCTTGGCAGGGGGACAGTTAGGCCAGCCCCAGCATTTT.